The clone carrying this T cell receptor (beta chain) was counted ten times or more. The antigen remains undetermined. These data are taken from a study of blood T cells in healthy people across ages. Study summary: Per two T cells, template switching captured roughly one barcoded beta molecule.

PCR was performed a second time for about 6 to 12 cycles using a sample-barcoded 5' primer and a J-beta primer mix. All cDNA molecules were each tagged by a template-switch adaptor with 12 random nucleotides. TCRdb passed the 5' RACE reads through MiXCR, listing each CDR3 protein once. The sample carries hundreds of thousands of distinct CDR3 sequences, 40% to 45% recorded once. The V segment lost 1 base and the J segment 4 bases; nucleotides outside the gene matches: 5. The CDR3 extends over 15 amino acids. The germline gives CDR1 SGHTA, CDR2 FQGNSA. Broader study findings: Relative to aged donors, long-lived donors carried more naive CD4+ cells and displayed higher diversity.

Sequenced sample: blood. The receptor's source is an older man in good health. The V call is TRBV7-2, the J call TRBJ2-5; 8 bases align to TRBD2. The CDR3 DNA sequence: TGTGCCAGCAGCTTAGATTCCCTAGCGGGAGAGACCCAGTACTTC. This translates into CASSLDSLAGETQYF. Variable domain in full (rest from reference TRBV7-2 and TRBJ2-5): GAGVSQSPSNKVTEKGKDVELRCDPISGHTALYWYRQSLGQGLEFLIYFQGNSAPDKSGLPSDRFSAERTGGSVSTLTIQRTQQEDSAVYLCASSLDSLAGETQYFGPGTRLLVL.